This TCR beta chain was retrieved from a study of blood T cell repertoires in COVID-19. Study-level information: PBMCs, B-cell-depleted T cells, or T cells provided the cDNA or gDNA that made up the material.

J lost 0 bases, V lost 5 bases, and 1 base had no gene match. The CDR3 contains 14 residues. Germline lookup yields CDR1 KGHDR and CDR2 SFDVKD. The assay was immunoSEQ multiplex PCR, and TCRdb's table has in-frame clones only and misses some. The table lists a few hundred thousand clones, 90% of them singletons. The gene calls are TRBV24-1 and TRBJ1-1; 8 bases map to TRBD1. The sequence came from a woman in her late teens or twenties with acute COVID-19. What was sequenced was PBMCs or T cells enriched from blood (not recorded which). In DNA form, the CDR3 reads TGTGCCACCAGTGTGACAGGGGTGAACACTGAAGCTTTCTTT. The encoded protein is CATSVTGVNTEAFF.